This record looks at one T cell receptor beta chain sequence and its context. The sample is drawn from a study of shared T cell receptors in the human thymus. The V end lost 0 bases, the J end lost 4 bases, and 19 bases lay between the germline ends. Per the germline V gene, CDR1 is GTSNPN and CDR2 is SVGIG (reference sequence). CDR3 size: 16 residues. Assay: immunoSEQ multiplex PCR; the TCRdb copy retains only in-frame clones and omits some. The sample records hundreds of thousands of clones, roughly 94% being singletons. What was sequenced was thymocytes. The V call is TRBV30, the J call TRBJ2-7; a possible D gene is TRBD1 (6 bases). The sequence came from a human donor. The CDR3 sequence: CAWSVSRPQGWYEQYF. CDR3 nucleotide sequence: TGTGCCTGGAGTGTATCCCGCCCCCAGGGGTGGTACGAGCAGTACTTC.